This entry features one TCR beta chain sequence. These data originate in a study of blood T cells in healthy people across ages. Each donor had around 10 milliliters of peripheral blood drawn. Combining a sample-barcoded 5' primer with a J-beta primer mix, a second PCR ran for about 7 to 11 cycles. Each sample yielded at least 3 million CDR3-containing paired-end reads. Each CDR3 protein is one row after TCRdb ran MiXCR on the 5' RACE reads. Seen here are around 700,000 distinct CDR3 sequences, roughly 25% observed once, and the top ten hold 9.4%. This sample was also put to use in a study of T cells of mothers and their children. That work contributes: Each child contributed approximately 2.9 million TCR beta CDR3 reads, while each mother contributed over 9 million. There were no persistent microchimeric T cell clones detected.

This sequence originates from a boy younger than 18 in good health. What was sequenced was blood.

The CDR3 coding sequence is TGTGCCACTACCGACCCAAAGATAGCTAATGAAAAACTGTTTTTT. Its translation: CATTDPKIANEKLFF. The rearrangement uses TRBV15 and TRBJ1-4; D is ambiguous. The germline CDR1 and CDR2 sequences are LNHNV and YYDKDF (reference sequence). The CDR3 is 15 residues long. V was shortened by 9 bases and J by 3 bases, with 17 bases between the two germline ends.